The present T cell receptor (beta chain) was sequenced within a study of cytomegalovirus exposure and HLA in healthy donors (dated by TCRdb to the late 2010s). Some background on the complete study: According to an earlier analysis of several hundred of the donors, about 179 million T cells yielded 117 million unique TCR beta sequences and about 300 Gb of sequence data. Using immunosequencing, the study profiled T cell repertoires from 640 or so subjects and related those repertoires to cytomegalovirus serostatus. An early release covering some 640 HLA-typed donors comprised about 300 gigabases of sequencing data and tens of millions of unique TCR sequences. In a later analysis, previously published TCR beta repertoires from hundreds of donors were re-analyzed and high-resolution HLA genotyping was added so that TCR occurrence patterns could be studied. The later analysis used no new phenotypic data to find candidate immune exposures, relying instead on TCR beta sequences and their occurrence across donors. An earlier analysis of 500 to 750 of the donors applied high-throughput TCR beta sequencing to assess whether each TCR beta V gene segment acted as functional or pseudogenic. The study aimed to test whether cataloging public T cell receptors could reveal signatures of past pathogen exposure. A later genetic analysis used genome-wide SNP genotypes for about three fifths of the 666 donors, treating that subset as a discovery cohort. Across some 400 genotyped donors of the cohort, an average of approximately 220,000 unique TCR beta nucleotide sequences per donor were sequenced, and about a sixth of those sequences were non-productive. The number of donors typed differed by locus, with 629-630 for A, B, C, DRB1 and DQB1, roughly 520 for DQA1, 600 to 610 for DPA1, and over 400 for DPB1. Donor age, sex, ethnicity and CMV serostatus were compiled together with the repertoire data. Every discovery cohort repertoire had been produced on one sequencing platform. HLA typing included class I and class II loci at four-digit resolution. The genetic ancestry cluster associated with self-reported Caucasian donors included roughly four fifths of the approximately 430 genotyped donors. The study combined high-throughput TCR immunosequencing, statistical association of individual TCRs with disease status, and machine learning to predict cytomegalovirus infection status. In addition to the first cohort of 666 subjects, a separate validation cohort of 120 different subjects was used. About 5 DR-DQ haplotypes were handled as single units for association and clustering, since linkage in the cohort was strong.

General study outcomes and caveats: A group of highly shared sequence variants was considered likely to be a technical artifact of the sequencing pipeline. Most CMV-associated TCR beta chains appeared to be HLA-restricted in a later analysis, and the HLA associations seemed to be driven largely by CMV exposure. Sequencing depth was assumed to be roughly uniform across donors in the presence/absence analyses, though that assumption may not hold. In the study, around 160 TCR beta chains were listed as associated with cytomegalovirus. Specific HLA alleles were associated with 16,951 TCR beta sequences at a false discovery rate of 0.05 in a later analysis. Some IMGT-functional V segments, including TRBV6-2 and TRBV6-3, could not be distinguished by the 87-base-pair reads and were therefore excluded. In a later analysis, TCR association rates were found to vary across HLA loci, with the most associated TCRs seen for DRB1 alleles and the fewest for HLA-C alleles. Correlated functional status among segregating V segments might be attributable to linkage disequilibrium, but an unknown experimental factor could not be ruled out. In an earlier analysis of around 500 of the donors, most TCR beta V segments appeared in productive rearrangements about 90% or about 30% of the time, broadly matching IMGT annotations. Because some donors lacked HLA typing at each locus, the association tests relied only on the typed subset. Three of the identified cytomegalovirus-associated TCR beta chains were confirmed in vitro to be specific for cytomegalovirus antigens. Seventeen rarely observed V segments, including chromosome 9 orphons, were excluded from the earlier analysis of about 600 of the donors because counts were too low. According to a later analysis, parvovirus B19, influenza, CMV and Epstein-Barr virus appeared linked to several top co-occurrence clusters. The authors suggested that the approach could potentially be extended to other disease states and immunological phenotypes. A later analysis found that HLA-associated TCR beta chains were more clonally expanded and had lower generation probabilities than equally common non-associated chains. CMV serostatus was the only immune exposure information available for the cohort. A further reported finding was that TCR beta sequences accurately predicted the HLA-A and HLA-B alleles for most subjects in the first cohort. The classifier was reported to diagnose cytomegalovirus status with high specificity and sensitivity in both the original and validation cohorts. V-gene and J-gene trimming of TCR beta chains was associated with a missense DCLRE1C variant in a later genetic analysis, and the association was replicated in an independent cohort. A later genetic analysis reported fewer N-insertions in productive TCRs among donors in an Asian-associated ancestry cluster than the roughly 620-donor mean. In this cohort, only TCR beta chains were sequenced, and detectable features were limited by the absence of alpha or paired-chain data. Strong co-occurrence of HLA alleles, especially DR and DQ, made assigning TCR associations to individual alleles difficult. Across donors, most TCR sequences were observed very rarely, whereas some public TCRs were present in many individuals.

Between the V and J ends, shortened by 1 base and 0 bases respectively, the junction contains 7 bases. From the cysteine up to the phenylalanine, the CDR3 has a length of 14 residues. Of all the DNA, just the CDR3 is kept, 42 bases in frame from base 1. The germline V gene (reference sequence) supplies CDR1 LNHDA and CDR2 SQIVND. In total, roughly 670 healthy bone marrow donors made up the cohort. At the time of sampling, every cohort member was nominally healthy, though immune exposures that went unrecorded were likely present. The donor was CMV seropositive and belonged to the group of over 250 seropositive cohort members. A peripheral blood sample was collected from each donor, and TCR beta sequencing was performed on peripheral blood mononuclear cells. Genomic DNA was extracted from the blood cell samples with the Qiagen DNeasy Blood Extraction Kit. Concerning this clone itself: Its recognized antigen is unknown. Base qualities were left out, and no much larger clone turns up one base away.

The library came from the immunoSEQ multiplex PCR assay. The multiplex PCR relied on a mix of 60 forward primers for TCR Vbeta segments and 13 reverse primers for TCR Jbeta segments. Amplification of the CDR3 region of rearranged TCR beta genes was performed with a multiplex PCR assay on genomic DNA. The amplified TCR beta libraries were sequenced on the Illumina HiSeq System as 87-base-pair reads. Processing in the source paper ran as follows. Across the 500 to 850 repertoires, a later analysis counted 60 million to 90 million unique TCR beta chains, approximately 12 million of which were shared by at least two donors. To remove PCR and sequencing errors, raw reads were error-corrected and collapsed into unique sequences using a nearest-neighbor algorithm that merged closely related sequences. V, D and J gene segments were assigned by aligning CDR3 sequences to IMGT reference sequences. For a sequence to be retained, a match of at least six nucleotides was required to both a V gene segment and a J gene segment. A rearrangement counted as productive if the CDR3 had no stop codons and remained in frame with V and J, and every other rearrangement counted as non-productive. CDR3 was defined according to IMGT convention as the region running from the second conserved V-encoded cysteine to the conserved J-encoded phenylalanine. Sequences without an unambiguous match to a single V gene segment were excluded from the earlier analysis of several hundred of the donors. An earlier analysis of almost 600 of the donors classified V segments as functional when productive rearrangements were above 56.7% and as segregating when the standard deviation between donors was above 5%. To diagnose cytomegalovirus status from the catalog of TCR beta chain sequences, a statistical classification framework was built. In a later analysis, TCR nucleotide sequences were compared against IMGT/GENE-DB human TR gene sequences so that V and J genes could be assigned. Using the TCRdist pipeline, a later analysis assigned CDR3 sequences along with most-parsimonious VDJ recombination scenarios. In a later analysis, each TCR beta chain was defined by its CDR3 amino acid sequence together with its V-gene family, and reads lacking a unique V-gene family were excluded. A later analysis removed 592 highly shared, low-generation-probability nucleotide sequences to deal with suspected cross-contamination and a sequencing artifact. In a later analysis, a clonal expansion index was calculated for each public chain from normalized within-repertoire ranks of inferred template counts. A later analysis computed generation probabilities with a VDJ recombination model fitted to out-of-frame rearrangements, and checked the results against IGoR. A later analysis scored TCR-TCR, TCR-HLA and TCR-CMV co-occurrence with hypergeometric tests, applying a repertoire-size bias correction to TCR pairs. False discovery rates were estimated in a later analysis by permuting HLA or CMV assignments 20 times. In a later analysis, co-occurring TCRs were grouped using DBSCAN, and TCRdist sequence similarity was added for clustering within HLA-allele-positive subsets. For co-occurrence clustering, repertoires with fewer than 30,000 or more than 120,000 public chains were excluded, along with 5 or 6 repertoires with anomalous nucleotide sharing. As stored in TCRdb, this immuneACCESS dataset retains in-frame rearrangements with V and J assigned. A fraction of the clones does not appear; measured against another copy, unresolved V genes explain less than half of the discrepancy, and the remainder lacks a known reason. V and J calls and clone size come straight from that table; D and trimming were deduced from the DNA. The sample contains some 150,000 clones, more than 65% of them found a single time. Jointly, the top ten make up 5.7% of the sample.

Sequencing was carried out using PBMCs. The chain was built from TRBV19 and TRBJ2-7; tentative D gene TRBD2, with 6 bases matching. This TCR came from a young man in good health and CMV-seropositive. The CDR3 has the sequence CASSIAGVSYEQYF. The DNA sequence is TGTGCCAGTAGTATAGCGGGAGTCTCCTACGAGCAGTACTTC.